Presented here are 15 T cell receptor beta chains from one specimen sequenced in a study of CD8 T cells in Susac syndrome. Reverse transcription of about 0.45 to 1 ug RNA was performed with random hexamers. TCRdb reprocessed the immunoSEQ multiplex PCR reads with MiXCR, giving one entry per CDR3 protein. This table has about 80,000 distinct CDR3 sequences, around 94% appearing once. Sequencing input: CD8+ T cells from PBMCs. The source is a human donor in good health.

The chain combines TRBV3-1 with TRBJ2-1; D ambiguous. Trimming took off 0 bases at V and 3 bases at J, with 6 bases between the two ends. There are 14 residues in the CDR3. CDR1 is LGHDT and CDR2 is YNNKEL in the germline V gene (reference sequence). CDR3 bases: TGTGCCAGCAGCCAAGAGGAAGACTACAATGAGCAGTTCTTC. Translated, it gives CASSQEEDYNEQFF.

V usage is TRBV9 and J usage is TRBJ1-2, with a weak D call TRBD1 (6 bases). This CDR3 spans 15 amino acids. Trimming cost V 0 bases and J 2 bases, with 11 bases left between them. Looked up from germline, CDR1 is SGDLS and CDR2 is YYNGEE. CDR3 in amino acids: CASSVVDSVNYGYTF. CDR3 DNA sequence: TGTGCCAGCAGCGTAGTGGACAGTGTCAACTATGGCTACACCTTC.

The gene calls are TRBV6-5 and TRBJ1-5; maybe TRBD1 (5 bases). Germline V gene sequence: CDR1 MNHEY, CDR2 SVGAGI. This CDR3 has 15 residues. V shed 2 bases and J shed 3 bases, with 11 bases lying between them. As DNA, the CDR3 is TGTGCCAGCAGTTACACAGGATACCCCAATCAGCCCCAGCATTTT. Encoded protein: CASSYTGYPNQPQHF.

This rearrangement joins TRBV27 to TRBJ1-5, with TRBD1 matching 7 bases. The germline CDR1 and CDR2 sequences are MNHEY and SMNVEV (reference sequence). CDR3 length equals 14 residues. V was pared by 3 bases and J by 2 bases, with 1 base of the junction left unmatched. CDR3 sequence: CASSFRGGNQPQHF. Here the CDR3 DNA reads TGTGCCAGCAGTTTCAGGGGGGGCAATCAGCCCCAGCATTTT.

The J gene is TRBJ1-4, the V gene TRBV27, with a tentative D call TRBD1 (5 bases). CDR3 size: 14 residues. V lost 1 base and J lost 7, with 10 bases in between. Germline V gene data show CDR1 as MNHEY and CDR2 as SMNVEV (reference sequence). The CDR3 DNA reads TGTGCCAGCAGTTTATTGGGGGGAATTGAAAAACTGTTTTTT. Its protein product is CASSLLGGIEKLFF.

The V call is TRBV7-9, the J call TRBJ2-4; no definite D call. Trimming took off 5 bases at V and 2 bases at J, with 16 bases between the two ends. This CDR3 is 16 amino acids long. Germline V lookup: CDR1 SEHNR, CDR2 FQNEAQ (reference sequence). The CDR3 bases are TGTGCCAGCAGCCCCCCTTCGGGCAGAACCAAAAACATTCAGTACTTC. It translates to CASSPPSGRTKNIQYF.

This sequence joins TRBV12-3 or TRBV12-4 and TRBJ2-2; 7 nucleotides align to TRBD1. V lost 7 bases and J lost 1; bases outside the gene matches: 9. This CDR3 region has 16 residues. In nucleotides, the CDR3 is TGTGCCAGCAATTTTCCCGGGACAGAGAACACCGGGGAGCTGTTTTTT. Its translation: CASNFPGTENTGELFF.

The V call is TRBV6-5, the J call TRBJ1-2, with 7 nucleotides matching TRBD1. The CDR3 runs to 16 residues. V shed 5 bases and J 4 bases; nucleotides not matched to a gene: 13. CDR1 and CDR2 from the germline V gene are MNHEY and SVGAGI. CDR3 in amino acids: CASSNPGGASGYGYTF. CDR3 DNA: TGTGCCAGCAGTAACCCAGGGGGGGCTTCTGGCTATGGCTACACCTTC.

The rearrangement joins TRBV5-4 to TRBJ1-2; D gene ambiguous. Germline values: CDR1 SGHNT, CDR2 YYREEE (reference sequence). The CDR3 covers 16 residues. The V gene lost 4 bases and the J gene lost 3 bases, with 19 bases spanning the gap. The CDR3 bases are TGTGCCAGCAGCGACCAAACGGATATGCTAGACTATGGCTACACCTTC. Its translation is CASSDQTDMLDYGYTF.

This clonotype is a singleton in its sample. The gene calls are TRBV12-5 and TRBJ2-2, with D tentatively TRBD1 (6 bases). Between the trimmed V and J ends, which lost 6 bases and 6 bases, there was a span of 11 bases. CDR3 length equals 13 residues. Germline CDR1 reads LGHNT; CDR2 reads FRNRAP. The CDR3, as DNA: TGTGCTAGTGGGATCACAGGGCCCGGGGAGCTGTTTTTT. This codes for CASGITGPGELFF.

V is TRBV13 and J is TRBJ1-2; D is possibly TRBD1 (6 bases). Germline V gives CDR1 PRHDT, CDR2 FYEKMQ (reference sequence). V was cut by 5 bases and J by 8 bases, with 18 bases left in between. This CDR3 is 14 amino acids long. The CDR3 DNA is TGTGCCAGCAGCCCTTTAGGGACACGTCTCGGCTACACCTTC. Protein product: CASSPLGTRLGYTF.

This CDR3 is CASSQDLTDPEAFF. The DNA of the CDR3 is TGCGCCAGCAGCCAAGATCTAACGGACCCTGAAGCTTTCTTT. This chain joins TRBV4-3 and TRBJ1-1, with unresolved D. Germline V gene data show CDR1 as LGHNA and CDR2 as YSLEER. V lost 0 bases and J 6 bases, leaving 11 bases between the germline ends. This CDR3 comprises 14 residues.

This clonotype was seen once. The V and J genes are TRBV6-4 and TRBJ1-1; no clear D. V was cut by 6 bases and J by 2 bases, with 10 bases left in between. Germline V gene data show CDR1 as MRHNA and CDR2 as SNTAGT. The CDR3 is made up of 13 amino acids. CDR3 sequence (DNA): TGTGCCAGCAGCGCCACAGTCAACACTGAAGCTTTCTTT. Translation: CASSATVNTEAFF.

V is TRBV14 and J is TRBJ2-1; 9 nucleotides match TRBD2. Unmatched junction bases numbered 3, after V lost 4 bases and J lost 2 bases. Germline-derived CDR1 and CDR2 are SGHDN and FVKESK. The CDR3 loop spans 15 amino acids. The CDR3 region is CASSPGLAPYNEQFF. The CDR3 nucleotides are TGTGCCAGCAGCCCGGGACTAGCCCCCTACAATGAGCAGTTCTTC.

Only one count was recorded for this clonotype. J is TRBJ1-5 and V is TRBV12-3 or TRBV12-4; D gene unclear. Trimming removed 5 bases from V and 6 bases from J, with 14 bases in between. CDR3 length equals 14 residues. CDR3 sequence: CASSRSTAFQPQHF. The CDR3 DNA follows: TGTGCCAGCAGTCGATCCACGGCGTTTCAGCCCCAGCATTTT.